The next 29 T cell receptor beta chains were all read from a single sample in a study of long-term antiretroviral therapy in people with HIV. Version v3.0 of the immunoSEQ assay was performed at survey level. Only in-frame clones appear in the TCRdb table, and some are missing; sequencing was by immunoSEQ multiplex PCR. The sample records approximately 15,000 clones, 80% to 90% being singletons. The sample consisted of unsorted PBMCs, taken 0.3 years after starting antiretroviral therapy. These receptors all come from a man aged 18 to 29 with HIV.

The chain has TRBV5-4 and TRBJ1-2; 9 positions match TRBD1. CDR3 size: 15 residues. Germline V gene data show CDR1 as SGHNT and CDR2 as YYREEE (reference sequence). The junction had 8 bases not matched to a gene; V was cut back by 4 bases and J by 4 bases. The CDR3 region is CASSPRQGGAYGYTF. Here the CDR3 DNA reads TGTGCCAGCAGCCCACGACAGGGGGGGGCCTATGGCTACACCTTC.

The J gene is TRBJ2-7, the V gene TRBV27, with D perhaps matching TRBD1 (6 bases). This CDR3 region has 11 residues. Trimming took off 8 bases at V and 7 bases at J, with 12 bases between the two ends. Germline-derived CDR1 and CDR2 are MNHEY and SMNVEV (reference sequence). The CDR3 region is CASRGRGEQYF. The CDR3 nucleotides read TGTGCCAGCCGAGGAAGGGGGGAGCAGTACTTC.

This chain uses TRBV19 with TRBJ1-4; D may be TRBD1 (5 bases). Deletions cut 7 bases from V and 6 bases from J, with 15 bases between. In germline, CDR1 is LNHDA, CDR2 SQIVND (reference sequence). The CDR3 is 14 amino acids. CDR3: CASTSSGAYEKLFF. The CDR3 DNA reads TGTGCCAGTACCTCCTCCGGGGCCTATGAAAAACTGTTTTTT.

The rearrangement uses TRBV29-1 and TRBJ1-2, with 7 bases lining up with TRBD1. V gave up 7 bases and J gave up 5 bases; unmatched junction bases: 16. This CDR3 has 15 residues. The V gene's germline CDR1 is SQVTM and CDR2 ANQGSEA. The CDR3 region is CSALWQGQPPYGYTF. For the CDR3, the DNA is TGCAGCGCTCTCTGGCAGGGACAGCCACCTTATGGCTACACCTTC.

This chain joins TRBV30 and TRBJ1-5; 11 positions match TRBD1. The CDR3 contains 14 residues. Germline CDR1 and CDR2: GTSNPN and SVGIG (reference sequence). J was trimmed by 9 bases and V by 3 bases; bases with no gene match: 7. The DNA for the CDR3 is TGTGCCTGGAGCCCCGGGACAGGGGGTTCGCCCCAGCATTTT. It is translated as CAWSPGTGGSPQHF.

In this sample, this clone turned up a few times. The V call is TRBV6-5, the J call TRBJ1-2; D gene unclear. This CDR3 is built from 13 residues. Germline CDR1 is MNHEY and CDR2 is SVGAGI. V dropped 6 bases and J dropped 2 bases, with 10 bases sitting between them. CDR3: CASSRTANYGYTF. DNA for the CDR3: TGTGCCAGCAGCCGGACGGCAAACTATGGCTACACCTTC.

The genes are TRBV10-1 and TRBJ2-1; D remains ambiguous. Germline V lookup: CDR1 WNHNN, CDR2 SYGVQD (reference sequence). V lost 0 bases and J lost 6, with 6 bases in between. This CDR3 region has 13 residues. The CDR3 protein is CASSESDPNEQFF. The CDR3 DNA reads TGCGCCAGCAGTGAGTCGGACCCCAATGAGCAGTTCTTC.

This clone was observed once. The V call is TRBV6-1, the J call TRBJ2-1; 9 positions match TRBD1. CDR1 MNHNS and CDR2 SASEGT come from the germline V gene. CDR3 length equals 12 residues. The V and J ends lost 6 bases and 12 bases, in that order; junction bases with no gene match: 6. CDR3 DNA sequence: TGTGCCAGCAGGGGGGGGGACAGGGTGCAGTTCTTC. It codes for CASRGGDRVQFF.

This clone came up once. This sequence joins TRBV18 and TRBJ2-1; TRBD1 agrees at 8 bases. The length of the CDR3 is 15 residues. Per the germline V gene, CDR1 is KGHSH and CDR2 is LQKENI. Losses at the gene ends were 2 bases for V and 7 bases for J; bases not matched to a gene: 7. CDR3 DNA sequence: TGTGCCAGCTCACCAAAGCAGGGGGCGGCGAATGAGCAGTTCTTC. Protein sequence: CASSPKQGAANEQFF.

This clone was seen once. V is TRBV13 and J is TRBJ1-2; D may be TRBD1 (6 bases). V lost 8 bases, J lost 2 bases, and 18 bases lay in between. The CDR3 covers 15 residues. Germline lookup yields CDR1 PRHDT and CDR2 FYEKMQ (reference sequence). The chain's CDR3 is CASEGGEGGNYGYTF. CDR3 DNA sequence: TGTGCCAGCGAAGGGGGGGAGGGTGGGAACTATGGCTACACCTTC.

The chain's CDR3 is CASSQAGQVNEKLFF. The CDR3 DNA sequence: TGTGCCAGCAGCCAAGCTGGACAGGTTAATGAAAAACTGTTTTTT. This rearrangement joins TRBV4-2 to TRBJ1-4, with 7 bases aligning to TRBD1. The CDR3 consists of 15 residues. V was pared by 1 base and J by 4 bases, with 3 bases of the junction left unmatched. Germline V gene lookup returns CDR1 LGHNA and CDR2 YNFKEQ.

The V gene is TRBV6-1, the J gene TRBJ1-4; 8 bases are a match to TRBD1. The CDR3 contains 15 residues. The ends lost 6 bases at V and 13 bases at J; junction bases unmatched: 16. In germline, CDR1 is MNHNS, CDR2 SASEGT. The CDR3 DNA sequence: TGTGCCAGCAGCGCCCTGGACAGGGAGGGTGAGGGACTGTTTTTT. Translated: CASSALDREGEGLFF.

The rearrangement joins TRBV19 to TRBJ1-5; no clear D. This CDR3 comprises 15 residues. With 3 bases removed from V and 0 bases from J, the gap between germline ends came to 9 bases. Per germline, CDR1 LNHDA and CDR2 SQIVND (reference sequence). Here the CDR3 reads CASSIGRNSNQPQHF. In DNA, the CDR3 is TGTGCCAGTAGTATCGGGCGGAATAGCAATCAGCCCCAGCATTTT.

This clone has just one count. The chain combines TRBV2 with TRBJ1-5; D remains ambiguous. Germline V gives CDR1 SNHLY, CDR2 FYNNEI. The CDR3 totals 15 residues. With 4 bases removed from V and 4 bases from J, the gap between germline ends came to 14 bases. The CDR3 DNA is TGTGCCAGCAGTGGTCCGGGAGGAGGGAATCAGCCCCAGCATTTT. This encodes CASSGPGGGNQPQHF.

The J gene is TRBJ1-6, the V gene TRBV7-9; 9 bases line up with TRBD1. This CDR3 spans 19 amino acids. V lost 1 base, J lost 1 base, and 8 bases stayed unmatched. Germline V gene data show CDR1 as SEHNR and CDR2 as FQNEAQ (reference sequence). CDR3: CASSLGPGQGSSYNSPLHF. The CDR3 region has the DNA TGTGCCAGCAGCTTAGGACCGGGACAGGGTTCGTCCTATAATTCACCCCTCCACTTT. The variable domain in full, completed from reference TRBV7-9 and TRBJ1-6, reads DTGVSQNPRHKITKRGQNVTFRCDPISEHNRLYWYRQTLGQGPEFLTYFQNEAQLEKSRLLSDRFSAERPKGSFSTLEIQRTEQGDSAMYLCASSLGPGQGSSYNSPLHFGNGTRLTVT.

The genes are TRBV6-5 and TRBJ2-3; maybe TRBD1 (6 bases). The CDR3 runs 12 residues. Germline values: CDR1 MNHEY, CDR2 SVGAGI. Trimming shortened V by 6 bases and J by 8 bases, and 12 bases separated the two germline ends. Here the CDR3 DNA reads TGTGCCAGCAGCCCTGGGGGCGGTACGCAGTATTTT. Translated: CASSPGGGTQYF.

This clone has a single count. This chain links TRBV7-2 with TRBJ1-2; no definite D call. The CDR3 extends over 13 amino acids. With 0 bases removed from V and 7 bases from J, the gap between germline ends came to 9 bases. CDR1 and CDR2 from the germline V gene are SGHTA and FQGNSA. The CDR3 nucleotides read TGTGCCAGCAGCTTAGCGCTTCGGGGTGGCTACACCTTC. It is translated as CASSLALRGGYTF. The full variable domain, in which reference TRBV7-2 and TRBJ1-2 provide the parts outside the CDR3, is GAGVSQSPSNKVTEKGKDVELRCDPISGHTALYWYRQSLGQGLEFLIYFQGNSAPDKSGLPSDRFSAERTGGSVSTLTIQRTQQEDSAVYLCASSLALRGGYTFGSGTRLTVV.

J is TRBJ1-1 and V is TRBV9; possible D gene TRBD1, 6 bases. The CDR3 has 14 amino acids. V was shortened by 2 bases and J by 1 base, with 9 bases between the two germline ends. CDR1 and CDR2 (germline): SGDLS, YYNGEE. The CDR3 nucleotides read TGTGCCAGCAGCGTTGGGGGGGCGAACACTGAAGCTTTCTTT. It is translated as CASSVGGANTEAFF.

The J gene is TRBJ1-4, the V gene TRBV7-2; D ambiguous. V was pared by 2 bases and J by 7 bases, with 5 bases between. The CDR3 spans 12 residues. Germline CDR1 SGHTA, CDR2 FQGNSA. CDR3 protein: CASSLQAEKLFF. The CDR3 DNA reads as TGTGCCAGCAGCTTACAGGCTGAAAAACTGTTTTTT.

This chain connects TRBV19 to TRBJ2-3, with no clear D. Germline V gene sequence: CDR1 LNHDA, CDR2 SQIVND (reference sequence). The CDR3 contains 14 residues. Trimming pared 1 base from V and 5 bases from J, leaving 10 bases between. CDR3 loop: CASSIGLGGDTQYF. The CDR3 coding sequence is TGTGCCAGTAGTATAGGGTTAGGTGGAGATACGCAGTATTTT.

J is TRBJ2-7 and V is TRBV7-6, with 9 bases identical to TRBD1. The length of the CDR3 is 14 residues. V shed 5 bases, J shed 7 bases, and the junction held 9 bases outside the gene matches. The germline V gene has CDR1 SGHVS and CDR2 FNYEAQ. The CDR3 bases are TGTGCCAGCAGCCCCGCGACAGGGGGGCGAGAGCAGTACTTC. Protein product: CASSPATGGREQYF.

The chain recombines TRBV6-1 with TRBJ2-1, with a possible D match to TRBD1 (6 bases). The CDR3 has 14 residues. Germline V CDR1 and CDR2: MNHNS, SASEGT. The ends were cut back, 11 bases at V and 2 bases at J, with 16 bases in the middle. For the CDR3, the DNA is TGTGCCTCTACATTGGGACACACCTACAATGAGCAGTTCTTC. The encoded protein is CASTLGHTYNEQFF.

This rearrangement joins TRBV6-1 to TRBJ1-6, with D unresolved. The V gene lost 4 bases and the J gene lost 2 bases, with 6 bases spanning the gap. The germline gives CDR1 MNHNS, CDR2 SASEGT. The CDR3 has 14 residues. As DNA, the CDR3 is TGTGCCAGCAGTGCTGGCCCCTATAATTCACCCCTCCACTTT. It is translated as CASSAGPYNSPLHF.

The chain carries TRBV15 and TRBJ1-5; D gene unclear. Germline CDR1 is LNHNV and CDR2 is YYDKDF (reference sequence). The ends were cut back, 6 bases at V and 0 bases at J, with 9 bases in the middle. This CDR3 is built from 14 residues. The CDR3 sequence: CATRGRDSNQPQHF. The CDR3 coding sequence is TGTGCCACCAGGGGAAGGGATAGCAATCAGCCCCAGCATTTT.

The chain carries TRBV6-5 and TRBJ2-7; D gene unclear. The CDR3 extends over 13 amino acids. V was shortened by 4 bases and J by 4 bases, with 11 bases between the two germline ends. Germline V gene sequence: CDR1 MNHEY, CDR2 SVGAGI. The CDR3 bases are TGTGCCAGCAGTTTGGGCCCCCTTTACGAGCAGTACGTC. Residues: CASSLGPLYEQYV.

J is TRBJ1-1 and V is TRBV7-9; maybe TRBD1 (5 bases). The CDR3 extends over 15 amino acids. Germline V gives CDR1 SEHNR, CDR2 FQNEAQ (reference sequence). Trimming took 7 bases from V and 1 from J, leaving 16 bases between them. CDR3 protein: CASNPPDRENTEAFF. CDR3 sequence (DNA): TGTGCCAGCAATCCCCCCGACAGAGAGAACACTGAAGCTTTCTTT.

The chain uses TRBV28 and TRBJ1-2; possibly TRBD1 for D (6 bases). The CDR3 has 13 residues. Germline CDR1 reads MDHEN; CDR2 reads SYDVKM. Between the trimmed V and J ends, which lost 7 bases and 5 bases, there was a span of 14 bases. CDR3 sequence reads: CASTTGLWYGYTF. The DNA for the CDR3 is TGTGCCAGCACCACAGGGTTATGGTATGGCTACACCTTC.

The chain is built from TRBV9 and TRBJ2-7, with 7 bases identical to TRBD1. Germline CDR1 is SGDLS and CDR2 is YYNGEE. The V and J ends lost 6 bases and 5 bases, in that order; junction bases with no gene match: 17. The CDR3 runs to 16 residues. CDR3 amino acids: CASILGRAGGRNEQYV. As DNA, the CDR3 is TGTGCCAGCATCCTAGGGCGGGCAGGGGGAAGGAACGAGCAGTACGTC.

The chain has TRBV9 and TRBJ2-3; 13 bases map to TRBD2. The germline V gene has CDR1 SGDLS and CDR2 YYNGEE. V shed 3 bases and J 4 bases; nucleotides not matched to a gene: 2. This CDR3 has 15 residues. The CDR3 DNA reads TGTGCCAGCAGCGCCGGGACTAGCGGGGCAGATACGCAGTATTTT. This gives the protein CASSAGTSGADTQYF.